Sequencing of this T cell receptor beta chain was carried out in a study of post-analysis software for immune sequencing data. Study-wide points: Included in a set of about 5 TRBV segments more frequent in patients than controls were TRBV5-6, TRBV5-1 and TRBV20-1.

A word on this clonotype: Its cognate antigen is unknown.

V lost 6 bases, J lost 3 bases, and 12 bases lay in between. This CDR3 contains 13 residues. CDR1 is SQVTM and CDR2 is ANQGSEA in the germline V gene. Every TCR beta cDNA library bore unique molecular identifiers. One entry per CDR3 protein, called by TCRdb with MiXCR from the PCR reads. This table has approximately 660,000 distinct CDR3 sequences, approximately 59% appearing once. This clonotype originated in a girl aged 2-10 years with multiple sclerosis. The chain links TRBV29-1 to TRBJ2-1, with D perhaps TRBD2 (6 bases). Material for sequencing was blood. This chain's CDR3 is CSVSSAVYNEQFF. CDR3 DNA sequence: TGCAGCGTGTCTAGCGCCGTCTACAATGAGCAGTTCTTC.